Presented here are 11 T cell receptor beta chains from one specimen sequenced in a study of T-cell memory formation after mild COVID-19. TCRdb reprocessed the 5' RACE reads via MiXCR and lists one record per CDR3 protein. The sample lists just over 200,000 distinct CDR3 sequences; over 9% were seen once. The sample comprised PBMCs or a T cell subset sorted from them (not recorded which). These receptors were obtained from a man aged 18 to 30 who had mild COVID-19 (a few samples of this study predate the infection). Cell type and time point are not known.

This clonotype appeared a few times. The rearrangement links TRBV7-2 to TRBJ1-5; 8 positions agree with TRBD1. In germline, CDR1 is SGHTA, CDR2 FQGNSA. The CDR3 loop spans 15 amino acids. With V trimmed by 4 bases and J by 4 bases, 6 bases remained unmatched. The CDR3 nucleotides are TGTGCCAGCAGCTCCCTGACAGGGGCGAATCAGCCCCAGCATTTT. This gives the protein CASSSLTGANQPQHF.

There are a few counts of this clonotype. The chain is built from TRBV20-1 and TRBJ2-3, with 8 bases identical to TRBD1. The CDR3 loop spans 18 amino acids. V trimming: 6 bases; J trimming: 3 bases; junction bases outside the gene matches: 20. CDR1 and CDR2 (germline): DFQATT, SNEGSKA (reference sequence). The chain's CDR3 is CSAPAGQGPRLVTDTQYF. CDR3 coding DNA: TGCAGTGCCCCAGCCGGACAGGGCCCAAGGCTAGTAACAGATACGCAGTATTTT.

The chain joins TRBV7-9 to TRBJ1-3; D remains ambiguous. The V end lost 4 bases, the J end lost 2 bases, and 9 bases lay between the germline ends. Germline V gene lookup returns CDR1 SEHNR and CDR2 FQNEAQ (reference sequence). This CDR3 contains 14 residues. DNA for the CDR3: TGTGCCAGCAGCTCCGGGTGGGCTGGAAACACCATATATTTT. Amino acids: CASSSGWAGNTIYF.

V is TRBV10-3 and J is TRBJ1-2, with 9 bases that match TRBD1. The germline gives CDR1 ENHRY, CDR2 SYGVKD. This CDR3 comprises 16 residues. V was clipped by 7 bases and J by 5 bases; unmatched bases: 14. CDR3 in amino acids: CAINPRDRERDYGYTF. DNA for the CDR3: TGTGCCATCAACCCCCGGGACAGGGAGAGGGATTATGGCTACACCTTC.

There are many counts of this clonotype. The chain uses TRBV5-5 and TRBJ1-5; weak D call: TRBD1 (6 bases). V lost 2 bases and J lost 7, with 16 bases in between. The germline gives CDR1 SGHKS, CDR2 YYEKEE (reference sequence). This CDR3 spans 15 amino acids. CDR3 DNA: TGTGCCAGCAGCTTTTGGGGGCACCCGGGGCAGCCCCAGCATTTT. Its protein is CASSFWGHPGQPQHF. The full variable domain, in which reference TRBV5-5 and TRBJ1-5 provide the parts outside the CDR3, is DAGVTQSPTHLIKTRGQQVTLRCSPISGHKSVSWYQQVLGQGPQFIFQYYEKEERGRGNFPDRFSARQFPNYSSELNVNALLLGDSALYLCASSFWGHPGQPQHFGDGTRLSIL.

This clonotype turned up a few times. V gene TRBV4-1 combines with J gene TRBJ2-7, with D possibly TRBD1 on 6 matching bases. The CDR3 is made up of 14 amino acids. V was shortened by 0 bases and J by 7 bases, with 13 bases between the two germline ends. From germline, CDR1 is MGHRA and CDR2 YSYEKL. Here the CDR3 reads CASSQEPYGQEQYF. The CDR3 DNA is TGCGCCAGCAGCCAAGAGCCCTACGGACAGGAGCAGTACTTC.

CDR3 sequence (DNA): TGTGCCAGCAGCTTAGTATGGTGGGGACGGCGCAATGAGCAGTTCTTC. Encoded protein: CASSLVWWGRRNEQFF. J is TRBJ2-1 and V is TRBV7-2; D may be TRBD1 or TRBD2 (5 bases each). This CDR3 is 16 amino acids long. V was clipped by 1 base and J by 6 bases, with 16 bases between them. Germline V gives CDR1 SGHTA, CDR2 FQGNSA.

CDR3 in DNA: TGCAGTGCTAGAGCCCTATCACAGGGGGCGCAGGATACGCAGTATTTT. As protein: CSARALSQGAQDTQYF. V usage is TRBV20-1 and J usage is TRBJ2-3; 9 bases are a match to TRBD1. The CDR3 spans 16 residues. Germline-derived CDR1 and CDR2 are DFQATT and SNEGSKA (reference sequence). After removal of 1 base from V and 6 bases from J, the junction contained 11 bases not matched to a gene.

In its sample, this clonotype was seen many times. The chain links TRBV7-9 to TRBJ2-3, with a possible D match to TRBD1 (6 bases). Trimming left V 5 bases short and J 4 bases short, with 13 bases between. Germline lookup yields CDR1 SEHNR and CDR2 FQNEAQ (reference sequence). The CDR3 runs to 14 residues. The CDR3 protein is CASSPTGQADTQYF. The CDR3 region has the DNA TGTGCCAGCAGCCCTACAGGGCAGGCAGATACGCAGTATTTT. Based on the CDR3 plus reference TRBV7-9 and TRBJ2-3, the full variable domain is DTGVSQNPRHKITKRGQNVTFRCDPISEHNRLYWYRQTLGQGPEFLTYFQNEAQLEKSRLLSDRFSAERPKGSFSTLEIQRTEQGDSAMYLCASSPTGQADTQYFGPGTRLTVL.

This clonotype is a singleton in its sample. This chain uses TRBV6-5 with TRBJ2-7, with 9 positions matching TRBD1. The CDR3 loop spans 14 amino acids. Germline lookup yields CDR1 MNHEY and CDR2 SVGAGI. V shed 7 bases, J shed 3 bases, and the junction held 7 bases outside the gene matches. CDR3 in DNA: TGTGCCAGCAAAAACACAGGGGGCTTCTACGAGCAGTACTTC. Its translation is CASKNTGGFYEQYF.

In this sample, this clonotype turned up a few times. This CDR3 reads CASSYSGTGNSPLHF. CDR3 sequence (DNA): TGTGCCAGCAGTTACTCGGGGACGGGTAATTCACCCCTCCACTTT. The chain has TRBV6-5 and TRBJ1-6, with a tentative D call TRBD1 (5 bases). The germline gives CDR1 MNHEY, CDR2 SVGAGI. Deletions cut 0 bases from V and 6 bases from J, with 9 bases between. The CDR3 extends over 15 amino acids.